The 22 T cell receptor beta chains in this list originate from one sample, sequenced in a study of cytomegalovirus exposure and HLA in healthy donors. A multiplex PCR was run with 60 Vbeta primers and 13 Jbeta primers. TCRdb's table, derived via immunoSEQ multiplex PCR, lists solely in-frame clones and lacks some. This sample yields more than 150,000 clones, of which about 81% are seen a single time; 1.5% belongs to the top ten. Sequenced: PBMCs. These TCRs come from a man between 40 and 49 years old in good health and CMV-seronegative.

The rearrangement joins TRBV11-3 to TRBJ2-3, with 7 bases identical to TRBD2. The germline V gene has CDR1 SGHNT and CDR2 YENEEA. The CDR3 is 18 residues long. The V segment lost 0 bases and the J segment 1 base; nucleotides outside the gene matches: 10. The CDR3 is CASSLEGREGPGTDTQYF. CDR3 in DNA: TGTGCCAGCAGCTTAGAGGGCAGGGAGGGCCCGGGCACAGATACGCAGTATTTT.

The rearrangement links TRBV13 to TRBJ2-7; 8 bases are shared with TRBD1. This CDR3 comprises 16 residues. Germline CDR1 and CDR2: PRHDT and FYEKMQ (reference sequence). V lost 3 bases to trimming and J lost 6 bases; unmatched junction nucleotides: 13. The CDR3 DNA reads TGTGCCAGCAGCTTGAGAGGGCAGGGGGCGCGAGGCGAGCAGTACTTC. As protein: CASSLRGQGARGEQYF.

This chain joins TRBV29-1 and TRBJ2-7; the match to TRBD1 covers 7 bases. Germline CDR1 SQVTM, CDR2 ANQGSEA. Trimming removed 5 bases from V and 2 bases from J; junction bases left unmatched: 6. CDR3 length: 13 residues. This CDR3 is CSVQTGLAYEQYF. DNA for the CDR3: TGCAGCGTTCAGACAGGGCTGGCCTACGAGCAGTACTTC.

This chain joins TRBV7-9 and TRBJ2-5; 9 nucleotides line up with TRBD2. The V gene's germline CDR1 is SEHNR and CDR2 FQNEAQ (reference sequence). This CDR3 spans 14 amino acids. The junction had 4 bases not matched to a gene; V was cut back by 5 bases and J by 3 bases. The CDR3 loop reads CASSPGLAEETQYF. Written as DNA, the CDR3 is TGTGCCAGCAGCCCGGGACTAGCTGAAGAGACCCAGTACTTC.

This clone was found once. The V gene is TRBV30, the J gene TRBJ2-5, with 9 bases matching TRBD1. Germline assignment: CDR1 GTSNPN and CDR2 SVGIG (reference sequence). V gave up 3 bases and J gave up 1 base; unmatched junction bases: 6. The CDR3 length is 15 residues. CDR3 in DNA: TGTGCCTGGAGCCCGGGACAGGGCGGCCAAGAGACCCAGTACTTC. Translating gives CAWSPGQGGQETQYF.

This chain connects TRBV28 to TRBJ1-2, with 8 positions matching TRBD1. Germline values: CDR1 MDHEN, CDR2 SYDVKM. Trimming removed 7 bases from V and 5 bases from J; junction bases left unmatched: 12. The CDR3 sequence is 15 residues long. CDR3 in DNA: TGTGCCAGCACCCCTCCCGTCAGGGGGCCGTATGGCTACACCTTC. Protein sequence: CASTPPVRGPYGYTF.

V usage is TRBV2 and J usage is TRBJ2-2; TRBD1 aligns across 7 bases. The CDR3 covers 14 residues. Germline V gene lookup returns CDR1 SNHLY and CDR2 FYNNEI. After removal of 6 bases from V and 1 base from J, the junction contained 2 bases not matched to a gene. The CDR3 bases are TGTGCCAGCAGGGGGACAGTGAACACCGGGGAGCTGTTTTTT. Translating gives CASRGTVNTGELFF.

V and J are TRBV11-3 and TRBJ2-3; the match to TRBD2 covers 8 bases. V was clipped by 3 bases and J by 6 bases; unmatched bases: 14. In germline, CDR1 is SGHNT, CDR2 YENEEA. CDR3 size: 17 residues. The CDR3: CASSFLPNSGGWDTQYF. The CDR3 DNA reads TGTGCCAGCAGCTTCCTCCCGAATTCGGGGGGGTGGGATACGCAGTATTTT.

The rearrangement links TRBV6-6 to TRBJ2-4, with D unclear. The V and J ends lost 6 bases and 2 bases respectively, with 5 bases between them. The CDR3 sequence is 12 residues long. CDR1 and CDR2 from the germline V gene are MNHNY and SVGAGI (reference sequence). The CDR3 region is CASRETKNIQYF. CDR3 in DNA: TGTGCCAGCAGGGAGACCAAAAACATTCAGTACTTC.

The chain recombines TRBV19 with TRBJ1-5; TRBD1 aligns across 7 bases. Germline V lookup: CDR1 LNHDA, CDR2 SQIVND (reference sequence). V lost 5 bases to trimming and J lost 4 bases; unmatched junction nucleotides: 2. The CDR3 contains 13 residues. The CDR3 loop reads CASSAQGNQPQHF. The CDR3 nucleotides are TGTGCCAGTAGTGCACAGGGGAATCAGCCCCAGCATTTT.

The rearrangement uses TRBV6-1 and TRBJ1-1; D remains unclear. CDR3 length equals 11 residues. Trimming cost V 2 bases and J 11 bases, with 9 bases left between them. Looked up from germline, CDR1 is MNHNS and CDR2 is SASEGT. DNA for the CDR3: TGTGCCAGCAGTGAACTCATACACGCTTTCTTT. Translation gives CASSELIHAFF.

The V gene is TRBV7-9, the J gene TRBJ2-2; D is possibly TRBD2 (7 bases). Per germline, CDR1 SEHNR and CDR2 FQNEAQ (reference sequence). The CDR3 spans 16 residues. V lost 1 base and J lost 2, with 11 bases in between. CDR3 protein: CASSLGGGLNTGELFF. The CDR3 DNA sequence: TGTGCCAGCAGCTTAGGGGGGGGCCTCAACACCGGGGAGCTGTTTTTT.

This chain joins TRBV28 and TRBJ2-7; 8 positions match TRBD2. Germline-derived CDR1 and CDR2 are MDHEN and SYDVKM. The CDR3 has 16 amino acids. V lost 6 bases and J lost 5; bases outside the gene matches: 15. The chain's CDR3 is CASSSGGAPSSHEQYF. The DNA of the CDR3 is TGTGCCAGCAGCTCGGGAGGGGCCCCGTCATCCCACGAGCAGTACTTC.

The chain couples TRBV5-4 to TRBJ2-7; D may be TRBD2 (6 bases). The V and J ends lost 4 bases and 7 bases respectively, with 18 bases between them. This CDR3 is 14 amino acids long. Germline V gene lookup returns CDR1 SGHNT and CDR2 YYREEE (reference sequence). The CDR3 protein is CASSPAGTPREQYF. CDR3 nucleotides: TGTGCCAGCAGCCCGGCCGGGACTCCTAGGGAGCAGTACTTC.

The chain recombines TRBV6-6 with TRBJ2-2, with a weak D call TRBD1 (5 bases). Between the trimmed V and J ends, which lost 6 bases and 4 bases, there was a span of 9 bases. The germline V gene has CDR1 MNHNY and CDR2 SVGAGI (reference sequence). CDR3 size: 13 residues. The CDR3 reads CASSRQGTGELFF. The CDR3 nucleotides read TGTGCCAGCAGCCGGCAGGGCACCGGGGAGCTGTTTTTT.

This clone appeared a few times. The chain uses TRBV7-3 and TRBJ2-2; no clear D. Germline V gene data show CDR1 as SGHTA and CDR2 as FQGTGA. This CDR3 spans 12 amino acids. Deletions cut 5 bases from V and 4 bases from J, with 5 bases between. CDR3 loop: CASSPSTGELFF. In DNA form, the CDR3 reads TGTGCCAGCAGCCCATCCACCGGGGAGCTGTTTTTT. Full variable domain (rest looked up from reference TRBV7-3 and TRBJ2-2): GAGVSQTPSNKVTEKGKYVELRCDPISGHTALYWYRQSLGQGPEFLIYFQGTGAADDSGLPNDRFFAVRPEGSVSTLKIQRTERGDSAVYLCASSPSTGELFFGEGSRLTVL.

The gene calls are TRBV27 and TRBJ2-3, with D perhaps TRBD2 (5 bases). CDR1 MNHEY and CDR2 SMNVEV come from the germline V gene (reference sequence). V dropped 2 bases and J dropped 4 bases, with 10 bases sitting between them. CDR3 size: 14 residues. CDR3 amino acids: CASSLRNGADTQYF. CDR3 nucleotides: TGTGCCAGCAGTTTACGTAACGGGGCAGATACGCAGTATTTT.

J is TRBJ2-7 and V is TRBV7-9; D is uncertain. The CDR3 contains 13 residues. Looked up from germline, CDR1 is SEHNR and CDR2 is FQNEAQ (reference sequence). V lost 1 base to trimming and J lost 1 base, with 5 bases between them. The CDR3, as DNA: TGTGCCAGCAGCTTAGGGGCTTCCTACGAGCAGTACTTC. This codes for CASSLGASYEQYF. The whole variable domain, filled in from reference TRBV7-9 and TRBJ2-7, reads DTGVSQNPRHKITKRGQNVTFRCDPISEHNRLYWYRQTLGQGPEFLTYFQNEAQLEKSRLLSDRFSAERPKGSFSTLEIQRTEQGDSAMYLCASSLGASYEQYFGPGTRLTVT.

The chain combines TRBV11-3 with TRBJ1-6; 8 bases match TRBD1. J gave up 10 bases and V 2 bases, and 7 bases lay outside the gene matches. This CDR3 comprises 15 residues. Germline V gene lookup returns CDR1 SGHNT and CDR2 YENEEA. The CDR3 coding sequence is TGTGCCAGCAGCTTACCACAGGGGGGTCAATCACCCCTCCACTTT. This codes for CASSLPQGGQSPLHF.

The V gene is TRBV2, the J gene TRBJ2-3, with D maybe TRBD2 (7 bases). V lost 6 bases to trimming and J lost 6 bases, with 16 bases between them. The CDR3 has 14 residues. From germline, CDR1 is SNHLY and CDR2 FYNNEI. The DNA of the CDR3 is TGTGCCAGCAGGAGGGGGGGAGGGTGGGATACGCAGTATTTT. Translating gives CASRRGGGWDTQYF.

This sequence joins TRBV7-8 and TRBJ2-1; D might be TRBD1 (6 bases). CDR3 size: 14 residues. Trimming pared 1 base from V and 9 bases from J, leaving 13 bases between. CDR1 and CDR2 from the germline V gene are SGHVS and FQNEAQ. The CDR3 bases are TGTGCCAGCAGCTTAGGGGGCACAGGGACTGAGCAGTTCTTC. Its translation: CASSLGGTGTEQFF.

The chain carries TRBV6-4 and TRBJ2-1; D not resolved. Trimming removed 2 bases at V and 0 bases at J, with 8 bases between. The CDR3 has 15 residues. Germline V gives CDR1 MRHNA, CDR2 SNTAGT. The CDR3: CASSDSPSSYNEQFF. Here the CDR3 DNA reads TGTGCCAGCAGTGACAGTCCTAGCTCCTACAATGAGCAGTTCTTC.